The 22 T cell receptor beta chains below all came from one sample that was sequenced in a study of blood T cells in healthy people across ages. For the second PCR, which ran for roughly 7 to 11 cycles, a sample-barcoded 5' primer and a J-beta primer mix were used. One entry per CDR3 protein results from TCRdb running MiXCR on the 5' RACE reads. The sample holds over 500,000 distinct CDR3 sequences, 52% seen once. The material sequenced was blood. Receptors originate from a woman aged 80 or over in good health.

This clonotype was observed at least ten times. This chain joins TRBV28 and TRBJ2-5, with 7 bases aligning to TRBD2. This CDR3 has 18 residues. The V gene's germline CDR1 is MDHEN and CDR2 SYDVKM. Losses at the gene ends were 8 bases for V and 4 bases for J; bases not matched to a gene: 22. The CDR3 nucleotides read TGTGCCAGCTCCATCCCCAAAGGAACTAGCGAGGGGTCAGAGACCCAGTACTTC. Translated, it gives CASSIPKGTSEGSETQYF. Full variable domain (remainder filled in from reference TRBV28 and TRBJ2-5): DVKVTQSSRYLVKRTGEKVFLECVQDMDHENMFWYRQDPGLGLRLIYFSYDVKMKEKGDIPEGYSVSREKKERFSLILESASTNQTSMYLCASSIPKGTSEGSETQYFGPGTRLLVL.

The chain has TRBV29-1 and TRBJ2-7; TRBD2 aligns across 11 bases. Germline CDR1 reads SQVTM; CDR2 reads ANQGSEA. The CDR3 runs 17 residues. Trimming at V came to 3 bases and at J to 5 bases, leaving 15 bases not matched to a gene. The chain's CDR3 is CSVEGVTTSGIFNEQYF. Here the CDR3 DNA reads TGCAGCGTTGAGGGGGTTACGACTAGCGGGATATTCAACGAGCAGTACTTC.

The rearrangement joins TRBV29-1 to TRBJ2-3; the match to TRBD2 covers 8 bases. Trimming took 2 bases from V and 5 from J; bases not matched to a gene: 3. The germline V gene has CDR1 SQVTM and CDR2 ANQGSEA. This CDR3 has 13 residues. The CDR3 reads CSVEWREEDTQYF. The CDR3 nucleotides are TGCAGCGTTGAATGGCGGGAGGAAGATACGCAGTATTTT.

This clonotype has at least ten counts. The rearrangement uses TRBV2 and TRBJ2-1; 8 bases are a match to TRBD2. Germline V gene data show CDR1 as SNHLY and CDR2 as FYNNEI. The CDR3 contains 12 residues. V gave up 11 bases and J gave up 5 bases; unmatched junction bases: 5. The CDR3 bases are TGTGCCGAGGGCGGGGGGCACAATGAGCAGTTCTTC. It specifies CAEGGGHNEQFF.

This clonotype was detected only once. This clone may be a read error of a much larger clone one base away. The rearrangement links TRBV7-2 to TRBJ2-1; D is possibly TRBD2 (5 bases). The J call may be incorrect, as the DNA end agrees better with TRBJ2-7. The V gene's germline CDR1 is SGHTA and CDR2 FQGNSA. The CDR3 spans 14 residues. CDR3 nucleotides: TGTGCCAGCAGCGCTAGCCCTCCCTACAATGAGCAGTACTTC. Translated, it gives CASSASPPYNEQYF.

This clonotype was counted at least ten times. The chain uses TRBV24-1 and TRBJ1-2, with D possibly TRBD1 on 6 matching bases. Germline V CDR1 and CDR2: KGHDR, SFDVKD. V gave up 3 bases and J gave up 4 bases, with 20 bases separating them. This CDR3 has 17 amino acids. CDR3 loop: CATSDPEKTGTSYGYTF. The CDR3 DNA reads as TGTGCCACCAGTGATCCCGAGAAAACAGGGACGAGCTATGGCTACACCTTC.

Comment on this clonotype: This may be a read error: a much more frequent sequence differs by one nucleotide. V gene TRBV28 combines with J gene TRBJ2-1, with a tentative D call TRBD1 (6 bases). From germline, CDR1 is MDHEN and CDR2 SYDVKM. V was clipped by 5 bases and J by 10 bases, with 12 bases between them. This CDR3 is built from 12 residues. CDR3: CASSPNGQEQFF. CDR3 DNA sequence: TGTGCCAGCAGTCCAAACGGACAGGAGCAGTTCTTC.

V gene TRBV18 combines with J gene TRBJ2-7; TRBD2 aligns across 8 bases. Germline values: CDR1 KGHSH, CDR2 LQKENI. J lost 0 bases, V lost 3 bases, and 7 bases had no gene match. This CDR3 spans 16 amino acids. The CDR3 region is CASSPERGLVSYEQYF. CDR3 in DNA: TGTGCCAGCTCACCCGAGAGGGGACTAGTCTCCTACGAGCAGTACTTC.

Regarding this clonotype: It may be a read error: a sequence one base away is much more abundant. The chain is built from TRBV11-2 and TRBJ2-1; D is uncertain. Germline values: CDR1 SGHAT, CDR2 FQNNGV. The CDR3 is 14 residues long. The CDR3 loop is CASGFLRTYNEQFF. The DNA for the CDR3 is TGTGCCAGCGGCTTTCTCCGGACCTACAATGAGCAGTTCTTC.

The V gene is TRBV7-2, the J gene TRBJ2-6; 10 bases line up with TRBD2. Germline assignment: CDR1 SGHTA and CDR2 FQGNSA. With V trimmed by 2 bases and J by 3 bases, 19 bases remained unmatched. This CDR3 comprises 22 residues. CDR3 bases: TGTGCCAGCAGCTTATCGCTTTTGGGACTAGCGATGCCGTTCGGTGGGGCCAACGTCCTGACTTTC. Its translation: CASSLSLLGLAMPFGGANVLTF. Combining the CDR3 with reference TRBV7-2 and TRBJ2-6 gives the whole variable domain GAGVSQSPSNKVTEKGKDVELRCDPISGHTALYWYRQSLGQGLEFLIYFQGNSAPDKSGLPSDRFSAERTGGSVSTLTIQRTQQEDSAVYLCASSLSLLGLAMPFGGANVLTFGAGSRLTVL.

V is TRBV9 and J is TRBJ2-1; TRBD1 matches at 8 bases. V was pared by 4 bases and J by 9 bases, with 9 bases of the junction left unmatched. The CDR3 runs 14 residues. Looked up from germline, CDR1 is SGDLS and CDR2 is YYNGEE. The CDR3 region has the DNA TGTGCCAGCAGCTTCGGACAGGGTACCGGTGAGCAGTTCTTC. Encoded protein: CASSFGQGTGEQFF.

The table lists this clonotype with many counts. The chain links TRBV5-1 to TRBJ2-1; D is undetermined. CDR1 and CDR2 (germline): SGHRS, YFSETQ. V was shortened by 6 bases and J by 8 bases, with 12 bases between the two germline ends. The CDR3 spans 12 residues. CDR3 sequence reads: CASTLQQDEQFF. In DNA, the CDR3 is TGCGCCAGCACCCTCCAGCAGGATGAGCAGTTCTTC.

The chain combines TRBV6-2 or TRBV6-3 with TRBJ1-1; 7 bases map to TRBD1. The CDR3 is 14 residues long. Per germline, CDR1 MNHEY and CDR2 SVGEGT. V was clipped by 6 bases and J by 0 bases; unmatched bases: 4. The CDR3 here is CASRLTGLNTEAFF. The CDR3 bases are TGTGCCAGCAGGTTGACAGGGTTGAACACTGAAGCTTTCTTT.

The chain uses TRBV20-1 and TRBJ2-5; no clear D. Germline V gene lookup returns CDR1 DFQATT and CDR2 SNEGSKA (reference sequence). V dropped 0 bases and J dropped 4 bases, with 9 bases sitting between them. This CDR3 has 13 amino acids. The CDR3 loop is CSARDRAGETQYF. The DNA for the CDR3 is TGCAGTGCTAGAGATCGGGCTGGAGAGACCCAGTACTTC.

There are many counts of this clonotype. The chain combines TRBV20-1 with TRBJ1-6; D unresolved. This CDR3 has 11 residues. CDR1 is DFQATT, CDR2 SNEGSKA, per germline (reference sequence). Between the trimmed V and J ends, which lost 0 bases and 9 bases, there was a span of 3 bases. The CDR3 is CSAREGSPLHF. The CDR3 nucleotides are TGCAGTGCTAGAGAGGGTTCACCCCTCCACTTT.

The chain recombines TRBV12-3 or TRBV12-4 with TRBJ2-1; 9 positions match TRBD1. CDR3 length: 15 residues. Trimming at V came to 7 bases and at J to 7 bases, leaving 11 bases not matched to a gene. CDR3 sequence reads: CASTSGTGIKNEQFF. For the CDR3, the DNA is TGTGCCAGCACTTCCGGGACAGGGATAAAGAATGAGCAGTTCTTC.

This chain connects TRBV6-1 to TRBJ2-4; TRBD2 agrees at 7 bases. In germline, CDR1 is MNHNS, CDR2 SASEGT. The CDR3 runs to 15 residues. The ends lost 6 bases at V and 1 base at J; junction bases unmatched: 6. The CDR3 region has the DNA TGTGCCAGCAGCTCGACGGGAGGTGCCAAAAACATTCAGTACTTC. Translating gives CASSSTGGAKNIQYF.

The chain employs TRBV5-5 and TRBJ2-7, with 9 bases that match TRBD2. The DNA end lines up better with TRBJ2-5; the J call may be wrong. The CDR3 totals 16 residues. Germline assignment: CDR1 SGHKS and CDR2 YYEKEE (reference sequence). The CDR3 region is CASSLALAAGGETQYF. As DNA, the CDR3 is TGTGCCAGCAGCTTGGCCTTGGCAGCGGGAGGCGAGACCCAGTACTTC.

This clonotype has only a few counts. CDR3 nucleotides: TGTGCCAGCAGTTCTAACCTCCCGGAGCAGTTCTTC. The encoded protein is CASSSNLPEQFF. The J gene is TRBJ2-1, the V gene TRBV12-3 or TRBV12-4; no reliable D call. The CDR3 totals 12 residues. With 4 bases removed from V and 10 bases from J, the gap between germline ends came to 11 bases.

This clonotype was seen a single time. This may come from a read error, since a much larger clone is one base off. The rearrangement joins TRBV7-3 to TRBJ2-7; D might be TRBD1 or TRBD2, each matching 5 bases. The CDR3 covers 14 residues. From germline, CDR1 is SGHTA and CDR2 FQGTGA. CDR3 residues: CAGSLDSGAYEQYF. CDR3 DNA: TGTGCCGGCAGCTTAGACTCCGGGGCTTACGAGCAGTACTTC.

V and J are TRBV12-3 or TRBV12-4 and TRBJ2-2; D possibly corresponds to TRBD2 (5 bases). CDR3 size: 13 residues. V lost 7 bases and J 6 bases, leaving 12 bases between the germline ends. The CDR3 loop is CASIAFGAGELFF. CDR3 sequence (DNA): TGTGCCAGCATCGCCTTCGGGGCCGGGGAGCTGTTTTTT.

This chain uses TRBV20-1 with TRBJ2-6; D is ambiguous. The CDR3 is 19 residues long. Germline CDR1 reads DFQATT; CDR2 reads SNEGSKA (reference sequence). V lost 3 bases to trimming and J lost 1 base, with 22 bases between them. The CDR3 is CSARVDGVQGSSGANVLTF. CDR3 bases: TGCAGTGCTAGGGTTGACGGTGTCCAAGGGTCATCTGGGGCCAACGTCCTGACTTTC.